One sample yielded the 26 T cell receptor beta chains listed below, sequenced in a study of blood T cell repertoires in COVID-19 (dated by TCRdb to about 2020). Libraries came from the immunoSEQ multiplex PCR assay. Imported from immuneACCESS, the table was reduced by TCRdb to in-frame sequences with V and J called. These copies leave out some clones; in studies compared against another copy, an unresolved V gene accounts for under half, and the cause of the remainder is not known. The sample profile shows 150,000 to 200,000 clones; around 76% of them were found once. The top ten constitute 8.4% of the sample. The sample consisted of peripheral blood. The receptors stem from a woman between 70 and 85 years old with acute or convalescent COVID-19.

The chain links TRBV12-3 or TRBV12-4 to TRBJ1-3; 8 positions match TRBD1. V shed 5 bases, J shed 7 bases, and the junction held 4 bases outside the gene matches. The CDR3 spans 13 residues. The CDR3 bases are TGTGCCAGCAGTCCGGACAGGGCTAACACCATATATTTT. Encoded protein: CASSPDRANTIYF.

V is TRBV7-9 and J is TRBJ1-2; 8 nucleotides agree with TRBD1. This CDR3 spans 16 amino acids. Germline values: CDR1 SEHNR, CDR2 FQNEAQ (reference sequence). The junction had 6 bases not matched to a gene; V was cut back by 0 bases and J by 3 bases. CDR3 sequence (DNA): TGTGCCAGCAGCTTAGCGCTGAGGGACAGGTACTATGGCTACACCTTC. This encodes CASSLALRDRYYGYTF.

CDR3 in amino acids: CASSYSSNRGTSPLHF. The CDR3 bases are TGTGCCAGCAGTTACTCGAGTAACCGGGGAACTTCACCCCTCCACTTT. This chain uses TRBV6-5 with TRBJ1-6; D unclear. This CDR3 has 16 residues. Germline-derived CDR1 and CDR2 are MNHEY and SVGAGI. Trimming took off 0 bases at V and 9 bases at J, with 15 bases between the two ends.

The chain uses TRBV21-1 and TRBJ1-6. TRBV21-1 is assigned pseudogene status. The CDR3 contains 16 residues. The CDR3 reads CASSRRVRPYNSPLHF. DNA for the CDR3: TGTGCCAGCAGCAGGCGGGTTCGTCCCTATAATTCACCCCTCCACTTT.

The chain is built from TRBV18 and TRBJ1-2, with TRBD1 matching over 10 bases. CDR1 KGHSH and CDR2 LQKENI come from the germline V gene. This CDR3 contains 16 residues. The trim removed 4 bases at V and 4 bases at J, leaving 9 bases unmatched. The CDR3 sequence: CASSQTAGQGSYGYTF. The CDR3 DNA reads as TGTGCCAGCTCACAAACTGCGGGACAGGGGAGCTATGGCTACACCTTC.

The gene calls are TRBV29-1 and TRBJ1-2; TRBD1 matches 10 bases. Per germline, CDR1 SQVTM and CDR2 ANQGSEA. V was clipped by 0 bases and J by 4 bases; unmatched bases: 5. The CDR3 extends over 15 amino acids. The CDR3 loop is CSVEDRTGGPYGYTF. The CDR3 DNA follows: TGCAGCGTTGAAGATCGGACAGGGGGACCCTATGGCTACACCTTC.

V is TRBV3-1 (or the pseudogene TRBV3-2) and J is TRBJ2-7; 9 nucleotides line up with TRBD2. The CDR3 extends over 17 amino acids. Trimming took 4 bases from V and 2 from J; bases not matched to a gene: 12. CDR1 and CDR2 from the germline V gene are LGHDT and YNNKEL (reference sequence). The CDR3 loop reads CASSLGSSGTKPYEQYF. CDR3 in DNA: TGTGCCAGCAGCCTTGGTTCTAGCGGGACCAAACCCTACGAGCAGTACTTC.

The chain combines TRBV11-2 with TRBJ1-1; no firm D call. V shed 7 bases and J shed 4 bases, with 19 bases lying between them. Germline-derived CDR1 and CDR2 are SGHAT and FQNNGV. The length of the CDR3 is 15 residues. CDR3 sequence (DNA): TGTGCCAGCACCCCCGATCGGGATACCTTCACTGAAGCTTTCTTT. Translation: CASTPDRDTFTEAFF.

V and J are TRBV5-6 and TRBJ2-5; 12 nucleotides match TRBD1. V trimming: 7 bases; J trimming: 7 bases; junction bases outside the gene matches: 14. Germline V lookup: CDR1 SGHDT, CDR2 YYEEEE. The CDR3 has 16 residues. The CDR3 nucleotides are TGTGCCAGCGGTATATACTCCGGGACAGGGGGCGCGACCCAGTACTTC. Protein: CASGIYSGTGGATQYF.

The chain joins TRBV6-4 to TRBJ1-5; no clear D. The CDR3 has 13 amino acids. CDR1 is MRHNA, CDR2 SNTAGT, per germline. Deletions cut 5 bases from V and 6 bases from J, with 11 bases between. CDR3 loop: CASSSEVGQPQHF. CDR3 coding DNA: TGTGCCAGCAGTTCAGAGGTCGGTCAGCCCCAGCATTTT.

V usage is TRBV4-1 and J usage is TRBJ1-1; 7 nucleotides agree with TRBD1. CDR1 is MGHRA and CDR2 is YSYEKL in the germline V gene. The CDR3 spans 16 residues. V was clipped by 4 bases and J by 0 bases; unmatched bases: 8. Here the CDR3 reads CASSRTVGQLNTEAFF. The CDR3 DNA is TGCGCCAGCAGCCGGACCGTGGGACAGTTGAACACTGAAGCTTTCTTT.

This clone appeared a single time. The chain has TRBV30 and TRBJ2-7, with 8 bases identical to TRBD2. The V gene's germline CDR1 is GTSNPN and CDR2 SVGIG (reference sequence). V gave up 4 bases and J gave up 2 bases; unmatched junction bases: 7. The CDR3 has 14 residues. As DNA, the CDR3 is TGTGCCTGGACGGGAGGGGGGGTCACCTACGAGCAGTACTTC. Amino acid sequence: CAWTGGGVTYEQYF.

This clone was found a few times. This sequence joins TRBV10-3 and TRBJ2-7; 8 nucleotides match TRBD2. CDR3 length: 15 amino acids. Losses at the gene ends were 3 bases for V and 4 bases for J; bases not matched to a gene: 8. Per germline, CDR1 ENHRY and CDR2 SYGVKD. DNA of the CDR3: TGTGCCATCAGTGAACCCAGCGGGAGTGCTTACGAGCAGTACTTC. Translated, it gives CAISEPSGSAYEQYF.

The chain has TRBV6-5 and TRBJ1-5, with TRBD1 matching 7 bases. V dropped 2 bases and J dropped 4; count of bases not matched to a gene: 5. Germline assignment: CDR1 MNHEY and CDR2 SVGAGI. The CDR3 is 15 amino acids. The CDR3 DNA sequence: TGTGCCAGCAGTTACCAGGGGGGAAGGAATCAGCCCCAGCATTTT. Residues: CASSYQGGRNQPQHF.

V and J are TRBV6-2 or TRBV6-3 and TRBJ1-1, with D possibly TRBD1 on 6 matching bases. CDR3 length equals 15 residues. From germline, CDR1 is MNHEY and CDR2 SVGEGT. Trimming took 2 bases from V and 2 from J, leaving 12 bases between them. CDR3 loop: CASSYMGRGNTEAFF. The CDR3 bases are TGTGCCAGCAGTTACATGGGCAGGGGTAACACTGAAGCTTTCTTT.

The genes are TRBV19 and TRBJ2-7; the D gene is possibly TRBD2 (6 bases). Germline V CDR1 and CDR2: LNHDA, SQIVND (reference sequence). The CDR3 is made up of 15 amino acids. With 5 bases removed from V and 5 bases from J, the gap between germline ends came to 19 bases. CDR3 coding DNA: TGTGCCAGTAGTGTGGGACTCCCGTTTTCCAACGAGCAGTACTTC. It encodes CASSVGLPFSNEQYF.

The chain couples TRBV7-3 to TRBJ1-1, with D possibly being TRBD1 (5 bases). V lost 2 bases to trimming and J lost 7 bases, with 23 bases between them. CDR3 length: 17 residues. Germline CDR1 and CDR2: SGHTA and FQGTGA. For the CDR3, the DNA is TGTGCCAGCAGCTTAGACAGAGGTTTTCCCCCCATAGGTGAAGCTTTCTTT. It codes for CASSLDRGFPPIGEAFF.

The chain recombines TRBV28 with TRBJ1-1; 7 bases line up with TRBD1. The CDR3 is 14 amino acids. Germline V gene data show CDR1 as MDHEN and CDR2 as SYDVKM. V trimming: 6 bases; J trimming: 7 bases; junction bases outside the gene matches: 11. The DNA for the CDR3 is TGTGCCAGCAGGGACAGGCCGACCACTCGTGAAGCTTTCTTT. Encoded protein: CASRDRPTTREAFF.

This clone was counted a few times. The chain employs TRBV5-4 and TRBJ2-2; a possible D gene is TRBD1 (6 bases). The germline gives CDR1 SGHNT, CDR2 YYREEE (reference sequence). V was pared by 2 bases and J by 8 bases, with 22 bases between. The length of the CDR3 is 17 residues. The DNA of the CDR3 is TGTGCCAGCAGCTTAAAGTCAGGGGCGCGGGTGGAAGGGGAGCTGTTTTTT. This translates into CASSLKSGARVEGELFF.

This clone was observed a single time. Here the CDR3 reads CASSIQSTNEKLFF. The CDR3 nucleotides are TGTGCCAGTAGTATACAGTCAACTAATGAAAAACTGTTTTTT. The rearrangement joins TRBV19 to TRBJ1-4; D uncertain. V was cut by 2 bases and J by 0 bases, with 4 bases left in between. The CDR3 length is 14 residues. The germline V gene has CDR1 LNHDA and CDR2 SQIVND (reference sequence). Full variable domain (remainder filled in from reference TRBV19 and TRBJ1-4): DGGITQSPKYLFRKEGQNVTLSCEQNLNHDAMYWYRQDPGQGLRLIYYSQIVNDFQKGDIAEGYSVSREKKESFPLTVTSAQKNPTAFYLCASSIQSTNEKLFFGSGTQLSVL.

CDR3: CASSLRSEQYF. The CDR3, as DNA: TGTGCCAGCAGTCTACGTTCCGAGCAGTACTTC. The chain uses TRBV28 and TRBJ2-7; D call uncertain. The CDR3 spans 11 residues. CDR1 and CDR2 from the germline V gene are MDHEN and SYDVKM. V was trimmed by 5 bases and J by 6 bases, leaving 8 bases between them. Full variable domain (outside the CDR3, taken from reference TRBV28 and TRBJ2-7): DVKVTQSSRYLVKRTGEKVFLECVQDMDHENMFWYRQDPGLGLRLIYFSYDVKMKEKGDIPEGYSVSREKKERFSLILESASTNQTSMYLCASSLRSEQYFGPGTRLTVT.

The chain couples TRBV6-5 to TRBJ1-6; D might be TRBD1 (5 bases). Germline V gene data show CDR1 as MNHEY and CDR2 as SVGAGI. The CDR3 consists of 15 residues. V was clipped by 4 bases and J by 11 bases, with 18 bases between them. The CDR3 bases are TGTGCCAGCAGTTCCCGGACCCCCGGACAAGCACCCCTCCACTTT. The encoded protein is CASSSRTPGQAPLHF.

The chain combines TRBV9 with TRBJ1-2; perhaps TRBD1 as D (6 bases). V dropped 7 bases and J dropped 3 bases, with 16 bases sitting between them. Looked up from germline, CDR1 is SGDLS and CDR2 is YYNGEE. This CDR3 has 14 amino acids. CDR3 in DNA: TGTGCCAGCGCCAACCAGGGGCTGGACTATGGCTACACCTTC. It encodes CASANQGLDYGYTF.

The CDR3: CASSLDGQGEAFF. DNA of the CDR3: TGTGCCAGCAGCTTAGATGGACAGGGAGAAGCTTTCTTT. The chain is built from TRBV7-9 and TRBJ1-1; TRBD1 aligns across 8 bases. CDR1 is SEHNR, CDR2 FQNEAQ, per germline (reference sequence). The CDR3 sequence is 13 residues long. J was trimmed by 8 bases and V by 1 base; bases with no gene match: 3. The variable domain in full, completed from reference TRBV7-9 and TRBJ1-1, reads DTGVSQNPRHKITKRGQNVTFRCDPISEHNRLYWYRQTLGQGPEFLTYFQNEAQLEKSRLLSDRFSAERPKGSFSTLEIQRTEQGDSAMYLCASSLDGQGEAFFGQGTRLTVV.

V usage is TRBV28 and J usage is TRBJ1-2; the match to TRBD1 covers 7 bases. V gave up 2 bases and J gave up 4 bases; unmatched junction bases: 4. Germline values: CDR1 MDHEN, CDR2 SYDVKM. The CDR3 extends over 14 amino acids. This chain's CDR3 is CASSLQTGIYGYTF. In DNA, the CDR3 is TGTGCCAGCAGTTTACAGACAGGGATCTATGGCTACACCTTC.

The CDR3 DNA reads as TGTGCCAGCGACAGAGACACCGGGGAGCTGTTTTTT. This gives the protein CASDRDTGELFF. The chain carries TRBV6-5 and TRBJ2-2; weak D call: TRBD1 (5 bases). Trimming took off 8 bases at V and 3 bases at J, with 7 bases between the two ends. Germline assignment: CDR1 MNHEY and CDR2 SVGAGI. The CDR3 is 12 residues long.